This T cell receptor beta chain is from a study of T-cell reconstitution after alpha-beta-depleted transplantation in children. Unique molecular identifiers tagged the TCRbeta library. TCRdb re-analysed the PCR reads in MiXCR, keeping a single row per CDR3 protein. Of around 600,000 distinct CDR3 sequences in the sample, roughly 17% were seen once. CDR3 length equals 17 residues. The ends were cut back, 2 bases at V and 5 bases at J, with 19 bases in the middle. Germline V gene lookup returns CDR1 SGHTA and CDR2 FQGTGA. The receptor was derived from a human donor who donated a stem cell graft to a child with acute myeloid leukemia. The chain couples TRBV7-3 to TRBJ2-1; a possible D gene is TRBD2 (6 bases). The sequences come from PBMCs from the stem cell graft donor, collected from the stem cell graft. CDR3 bases: TGTGCCAGCAGCTTATTGACTAGAGACAATGAGAACAATGAGCAGTTCTTC. Translated: CASSLLTRDNENNEQFF.